The 11 T cell receptor beta chains given below trace back to one sample, sequenced in a study of response to subunit inactivated influenza vaccine. From the RT-PCR reads, TCRdb called clonotypes with MiXCR, one entry per CDR3 protein. The top ten clones hold 2.5% to 3.5% of a sample with roughly 500,000 distinct CDR3 sequences, 20% to 25% of them seen once. These records were also assigned to another study, of T cells expressing NK-cell markers. As that report states: Making the TCR beta cDNA relied on 5'RACE template switching with UMIs.

Sequencing was performed on CD4+ T cells sorted from PBMCs, taken roughly 12 days after vaccination. The receptors stem from a man aged 50 or older who received an inactivated influenza vaccine.

This clonotype has a count of ten or more. V usage is TRBV6-5 and J usage is TRBJ1-6, with 7 bases matching TRBD1. Germline V CDR1 and CDR2: MNHEY, SVGAGI. V was pared by 6 bases and J by 5 bases, with 4 bases of the junction left unmatched. The CDR3 totals 14 residues. CDR3 in DNA: TGTGCCAGCAGGATGACAGGGCATAATTCACCCCTCCACTTT. Translated: CASRMTGHNSPLHF.

This clonotype was counted a few times. The chain is built from TRBV14 and TRBJ2-2, with TRBD2 matching 10 bases. The V gene's germline CDR1 is SGHDN and CDR2 FVKESK. The CDR3 is 15 residues long. V was pared by 10 bases and J by 4 bases, with 9 bases of the junction left unmatched. CDR3 region: CATKAGGPGTGELFF. The CDR3 region has the DNA TGTGCCACCAAAGCGGGGGGGCCAGGCACCGGGGAGCTGTTTTTT.

Ten or more counts support this clonotype. The chain links TRBV11-1 to TRBJ2-7, with 7 bases aligning to TRBD2. CDR3 length: 18 amino acids. Germline CDR1 reads SGHAT; CDR2 reads FQDESV (reference sequence). Trimming at V came to 1 base and at J to 2 bases, leaving 14 bases not matched to a gene. The CDR3 nucleotides are TGTGCCAGCAGCTTAGGGGTTTCGGGACTACGTACGACCTACGAGCAGTACTTC. Amino acid sequence: CASSLGVSGLRTTYEQYF. The full variable domain, its missing parts supplied by reference TRBV11-1 and TRBJ2-7, is EAEVAQSPRYKITEKSQAVAFWCDPISGHATLYWYRQILGQGPELLVQFQDESVVDDSQLPKDRFSAERLKGVDSTLKIQPAELGDSAMYLCASSLGVSGLRTTYEQYFGPGTRLTVT.

This clonotype was counted many times. The chain recombines TRBV18 with TRBJ2-1; D is uncertain. The CDR3 loop spans 15 amino acids. The germline V and J ends were trimmed by 3 bases and 8 bases, with 17 bases remaining between them. Germline lookup yields CDR1 KGHSH and CDR2 LQKENI. The CDR3 region has the DNA TGTGCCAGCTCACCGGAAGACACTGGGCCACATGAGCAGTTCTTC. Its translation is CASSPEDTGPHEQFF.

This clonotype appeared many times. The rearrangement uses TRBV7-2 and TRBJ2-3; maybe TRBD2 (7 bases). CDR1 is SGHTA and CDR2 is FQGNSA in the germline V gene. The CDR3 extends over 14 amino acids. V lost 5 bases and J 5 bases, leaving 14 bases between the germline ends. CDR3 in amino acids: CASSAQGRGDTQYF. The DNA of the CDR3 is TGTGCCAGCAGCGCCCAGGGGAGGGGAGATACGCAGTATTTT.

DNA of the CDR3: TGCGCCAGCAGCCAGCTAGCGGGAAATAATCAAGAGACCCAGTACTTC. It encodes CASSQLAGNNQETQYF. The chain combines TRBV4-1 with TRBJ2-5, with 9 bases identical to TRBD2. The germline V gene encodes CDR1 MGHRA and CDR2 YSYEKL. V shed 3 bases and J 2 bases; nucleotides not matched to a gene: 7. The CDR3 is made up of 16 amino acids.

The chain uses TRBV7-3 and TRBJ1-6; no clear D gene. Germline loops: CDR1 SGHTA, CDR2 FQGTGA. This CDR3 is built from 15 residues. The V and J ends lost 0 bases and 7 bases respectively, with 10 bases between them. In nucleotides, the CDR3 is TGTGCCAGCAGCTTAACTTCCCTGCGGAATTCACCCCTCCACTTT. It is translated as CASSLTSLRNSPLHF.

The chain links TRBV7-3 to TRBJ2-1; D call uncertain. There are 13 residues in the CDR3. Germline V CDR1 and CDR2: SGHTA, FQGTGA. V was clipped by 0 bases and J by 7 bases, with 7 bases between them. The CDR3 DNA is TGTGCCAGCAGCTTAACGTCAGTTAATGAGCAGTTCTTC. It is translated as CASSLTSVNEQFF.

This clonotype has ten or more counts. Germline and junction disagree at one end, which may indicate a read error. J is TRBJ2-2 and V is TRBV5-1, with TRBD1 matching 10 bases. Germline V gene sequence: CDR1 SGHRS, CDR2 YFSETQ. The CDR3 contains 16 residues. CDR3 nucleotide sequence: TGTGCCAGCAGTCCGAGGACAGGGGGGAATACCGGGGAGCTGTTTTTT. This encodes CASSPRTGGNTGELFF.

This rearrangement joins TRBV4-2 to TRBJ2-3; tentatively, D is TRBD2 (5 bases). Germline V gene data show CDR1 as LGHNA and CDR2 as YNFKEQ. The V end lost 0 bases, the J end lost 1 base, and 8 bases lay between the germline ends. This CDR3 spans 15 amino acids. The CDR3 loop reads CASSQDAGRTDTQYF. The DNA for the CDR3 is TGTGCCAGCAGCCAAGACGCGGGTCGCACAGATACGCAGTATTTT.

The chain is built from TRBV6-1 and TRBJ2-2; D perhaps matches TRBD1 (6 bases). Trimming took 7 bases from V and 3 from J, leaving 15 bases between them. Germline V CDR1 and CDR2: MNHNS, SASEGT. The CDR3 extends over 15 amino acids. CDR3 loop: CASTPGQTYTGELFF. The CDR3 bases are TGTGCCAGCACCCCGGGACAAACCTACACCGGGGAGCTGTTTTTT.